Listed below are T cell receptor beta chains from one sample, sequenced in a study of monozygotic twins with inflammatory bowel disease. From the 5' RACE reads, TCRdb lists one entry per CDR3 protein and no DNA. The sample has more than 85,000 distinct CDR3 sequences. The sample comprised blood. The receptors derive from a human donor with ulcerative colitis or Crohn's disease, or a healthy co-twin of an affected twin (not recorded which). The CDR3 runs from the conserved cysteine through the conserved F or W.

v_call	cdr3_length	j_call	cdr3_aa
TRBV7-8	13	TRBJ1-1	CASSYAGNTEAFF
TRBV27	14	TRBJ2-1	CASSLRSSYNEQFF
TRBV7-2	15	TRBJ2-5	CASSLEGTSEETQYF
TRBV5-1	14	TRBJ2-1	CASSLRESRNEQFF
TRBV7-2	12	TRBJ2-1	CASTDYYNEQFF
TRBV4-1	16	TRBJ1-2	CASSQGGLGRAGGYTF
TRBV6-2/TRBV6-3	17	TRBJ2-2	CASSYSMPGYNTGELFF
TRBV10-3	15	TRBJ1-1	CAINTGQGGVTEAFF
TRBV27	15	TRBJ1-4	CASIPGGAPGEKLFF
TRBV5-1	13	TRBJ1-1	CASSLFTDTEAFF
TRBV7-2	16	TRBJ1-6	CASSFRDRLINSPLHF
TRBV30	13	TRBJ1-3	CAWSVNGRNTIYF
TRBV4-1	16	TRBJ2-7	CASSHYTSGRPYEQYF
TRBV7-2	15	TRBJ2-7	CASSLIAASSYEQYF
TRBV6-5	14	TRBJ2-5	CASSYSTGEETQYF
TRBV27	19	TRBJ2-4	CASSQRAGRESLAKNIQYF
TRBV12-3/TRBV12-4	15	TRBJ2-7	CASSSGASGSNEQYF
TRBV5-1	13	TRBJ2-7	CASSLGPSREQYF
TRBV20-1	14	TRBJ2-1	CSASHRPGLDEQFF
TRBV5-4	15	TRBJ2-1	CASSLTGGTYNEQFF
TRBV28	15	TRBJ2-3	CASNPEGGSTDTQYF
TRBV5-5	16	TRBJ1-6	CASSLLVTADNSPLHF
TRBV7-9	12	TRBJ2-7	CASGDYSYEQYF
TRBV7-2	12	TRBJ1-1	CASRPVNTEAFF
TRBV10-3	14	TRBJ2-5	CAIRLQGESRTQYF
TRBV10-3	18	TRBJ2-2	CAISESDSGAFGTGELFF
TRBV7-2	14	TRBJ2-3	CASSSLRSTDTQYF
TRBV7-9	15	TRBJ2-3	CASSLAGGNTDTQYF
TRBV6-2/TRBV6-3	15	TRBJ1-1	CASRERLSLGTEAFF
TRBV5-1	13	TRBJ2-7	CASSLGLGREQYF
TRBV4-3	17	TRBJ2-2	CASSQDWKQAWTGELFF
TRBV12-3/TRBV12-4	12	TRBJ1-2	CASSGPLYGYTF
TRBV5-1	16	TRBJ2-3	CASSLEFRGGQDTQYF
TRBV10-3	21	TRBJ2-3	CAISDDRPGTSGSRPTDTQYF
TRBV5-1	15	TRBJ2-2	CASSPDRGDTGELFF
TRBV10-3	14	TRBJ1-2	CAISAKAEGYGYTF
TRBV5-1	16	TRBJ2-7	CASSTDGLSQRHEQYF
TRBV12-3/TRBV12-4	17	TRBJ2-7	CASSFHPGLVSSYEQYF
TRBV28	13	TRBJ2-1	CASSLDRYNEQFF
TRBV5-1	14	TRBJ1-4	CASSPWDTNEKLFF
TRBV7-6	14	TRBJ2-2	CASSVRPNTGELFF
TRBV12-3/TRBV12-4	14	TRBJ2-1	CASSSRTGDNEQFF
TRBV27	13	TRBJ1-2	CASSYIGQAGYTF
TRBV7-8	13	TRBJ1-5	CASSLVGNQPQHF
TRBV7-9	14	TRBJ1-2	CASRYPRDTDGYTF
TRBV6-1	15	TRBJ2-1	CASETRKGQYNEQFF
TRBV20-1	14	TRBJ1-2	CSAPLRGQFYGYTF
TRBV19	15	TRBJ2-5	CASSMLKAEQETQYF
TRBV29-1	11	TRBJ1-2	CSVQGVYGYTF
TRBV7-3	15	TRBJ1-2	CASSPGAGGDYGYTF
TRBV7-8	12	TRBJ1-1	CASSSTGVEAFF
TRBV5-1	14	TRBJ2-2	CASSGTGNTGELFF
TRBV7-7	17	TRBJ2-5	CASSLGTSGTEQETQYF
TRBV20-1	15	TRBJ2-3	CSARDPREGPDTQYF
TRBV15	17	TRBJ2-1	CATSSPGGLSSYNEQFF
TRBV6-2/TRBV6-3	15	TRBJ2-7	CASVPRLARDHEQYF
TRBV3-1	12	TRBJ1-1	CASSQEFRKAFF
TRBV12-3/TRBV12-4	14	TRBJ1-4	CASSPPGAREKLFF
TRBV7-8	17	TRBJ2-1	CASSLLGLAGSPYEQFF